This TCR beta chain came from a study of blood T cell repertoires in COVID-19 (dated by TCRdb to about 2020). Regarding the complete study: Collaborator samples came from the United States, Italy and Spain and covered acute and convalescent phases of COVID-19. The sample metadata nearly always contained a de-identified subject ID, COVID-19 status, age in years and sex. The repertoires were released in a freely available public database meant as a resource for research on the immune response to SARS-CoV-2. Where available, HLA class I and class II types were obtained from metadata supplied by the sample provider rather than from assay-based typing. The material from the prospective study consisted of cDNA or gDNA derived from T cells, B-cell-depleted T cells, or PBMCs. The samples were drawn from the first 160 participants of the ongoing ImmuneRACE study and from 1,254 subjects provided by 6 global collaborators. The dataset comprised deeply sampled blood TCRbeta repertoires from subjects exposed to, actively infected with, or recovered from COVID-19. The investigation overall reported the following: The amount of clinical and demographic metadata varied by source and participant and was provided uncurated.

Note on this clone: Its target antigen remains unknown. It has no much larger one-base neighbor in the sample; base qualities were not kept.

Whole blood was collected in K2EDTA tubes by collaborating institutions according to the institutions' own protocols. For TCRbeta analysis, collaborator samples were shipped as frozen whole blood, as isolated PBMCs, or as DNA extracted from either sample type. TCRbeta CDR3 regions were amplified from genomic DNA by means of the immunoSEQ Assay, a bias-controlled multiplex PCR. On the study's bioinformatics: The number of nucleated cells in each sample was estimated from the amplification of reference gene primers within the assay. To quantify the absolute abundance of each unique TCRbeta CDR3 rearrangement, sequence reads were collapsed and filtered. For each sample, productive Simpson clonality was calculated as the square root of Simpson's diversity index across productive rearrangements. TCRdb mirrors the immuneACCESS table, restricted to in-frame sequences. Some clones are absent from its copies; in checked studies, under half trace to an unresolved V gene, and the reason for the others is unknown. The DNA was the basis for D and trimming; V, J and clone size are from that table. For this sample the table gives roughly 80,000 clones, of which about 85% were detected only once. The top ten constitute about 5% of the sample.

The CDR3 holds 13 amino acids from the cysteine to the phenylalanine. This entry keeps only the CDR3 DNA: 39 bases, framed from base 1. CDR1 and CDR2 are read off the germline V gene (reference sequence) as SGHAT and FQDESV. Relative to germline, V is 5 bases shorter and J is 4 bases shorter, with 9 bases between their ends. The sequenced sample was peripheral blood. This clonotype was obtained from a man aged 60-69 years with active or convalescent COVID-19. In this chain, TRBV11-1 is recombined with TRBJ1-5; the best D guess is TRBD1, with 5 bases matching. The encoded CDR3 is CASSGGLNQPQHF. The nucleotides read TGTGCCAGCAGCGGGGGACTTAATCAGCCCCAGCATTTT.